This TCR beta chain was obtained from a study of T-cell reconstitution after alpha-beta-depleted transplantation in children. V shed 1 base and J shed 9 bases, with 7 bases lying between them. Per the germline V gene, CDR1 is SGHTA and CDR2 is FQGNSA. The CDR3 is made up of 12 amino acids. Unique molecular identifiers featured in how the TCRbeta library was prepared. Via MiXCR, TCRdb re-called the PCR reads, giving one row per CDR3 protein. Of approximately 85,000 distinct CDR3 sequences in the sample, 14% were seen once. Notes on the study in general: T-cell numbers and diversity one year post-transplant derived largely from freshly generated T cells. Surviving recipient T cells and intrathymic progenitors accounted for some patients' high TCRbeta diversity at day 60.

With respect to this clonotype: Its antigen is not known.

The sequence came from a male patient between 2 and 9 years old who had a stem cell transplant for acute lymphoblastic leukemia, so the T cells may come from the graft donor. This material consisted of PBMCs, mostly from graft donor cells, taken 180 days after TCRalphabeta/CD19-depleted stem cell transplant. The chain carries TRBV7-2 and TRBJ2-1; D not certain. CDR3 in amino acids: CASSLGIGEQFF. CDR3 sequence (DNA): TGTGCCAGCAGCTTAGGTATCGGTGAGCAGTTCTTC.